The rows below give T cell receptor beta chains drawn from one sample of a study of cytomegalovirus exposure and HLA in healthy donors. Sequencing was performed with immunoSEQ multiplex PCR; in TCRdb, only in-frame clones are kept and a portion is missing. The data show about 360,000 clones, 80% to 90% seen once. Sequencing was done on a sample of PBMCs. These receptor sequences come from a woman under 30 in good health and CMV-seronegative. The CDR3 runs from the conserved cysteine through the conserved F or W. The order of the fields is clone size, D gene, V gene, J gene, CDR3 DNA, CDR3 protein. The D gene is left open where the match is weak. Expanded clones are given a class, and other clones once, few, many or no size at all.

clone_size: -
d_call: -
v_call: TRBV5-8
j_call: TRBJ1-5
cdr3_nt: TGTGCCAGCAGCCCACTTACATCGGGGCAGCCCCAGCATTTT
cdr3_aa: CASSPLTSGQPQHF

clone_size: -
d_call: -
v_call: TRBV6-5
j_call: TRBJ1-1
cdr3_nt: TGTGCCAGCACCAACCGCCAGTTCGGGGAAGCTTTCTTT
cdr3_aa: CASTNRQFGEAFF

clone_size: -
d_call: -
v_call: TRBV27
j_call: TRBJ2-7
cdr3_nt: TGTGCCAGCAGTTTATCTGTCGGAGGCGGGTACGAGCAGTACTTC
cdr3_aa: CASSLSVGGGYEQYF

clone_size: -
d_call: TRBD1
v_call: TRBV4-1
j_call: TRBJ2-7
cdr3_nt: TGCGCCAGCAGCCGGGGACAGTCCTACGAGCAGTACTTC
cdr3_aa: CASSRGQSYEQYF

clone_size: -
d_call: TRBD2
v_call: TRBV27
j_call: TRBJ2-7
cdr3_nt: TGTGCCAGCAGTTTACGAGGGACTAGCGCTTACGAGCAGTACTTC
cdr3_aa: CASSLRGTSAYEQYF

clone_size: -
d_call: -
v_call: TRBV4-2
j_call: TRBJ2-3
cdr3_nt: TGTGCCAGCAGCCAAGATCGGGTCCAGGGCATGGGTACGCAGTATTTT
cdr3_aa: CASSQDRVQGMGTQYF

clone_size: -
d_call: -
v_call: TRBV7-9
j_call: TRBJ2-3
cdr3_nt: TGTGCCAGCAGCTCTTTGGGCACGCAGTATTTT
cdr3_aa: CASSSLGTQYF

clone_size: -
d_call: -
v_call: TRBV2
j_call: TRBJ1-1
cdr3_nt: TGTGCCAGCAGTGACCCCGTGGTCCCGGGGAAGACTGAAGCTTTCTTT
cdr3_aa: CASSDPVVPGKTEAFF

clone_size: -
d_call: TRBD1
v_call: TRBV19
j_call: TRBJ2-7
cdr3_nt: TGTGCCAGTAGGCGGACAGGGTCCCACGAGCAGTACTTC
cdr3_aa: CASRRTGSHEQYF

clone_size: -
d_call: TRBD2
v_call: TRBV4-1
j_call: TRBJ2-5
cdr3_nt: TGCGCCAGCAGCCAAGGTCCCGGGGGGGCAGGGGAGACCCAGTACTTC
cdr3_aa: CASSQGPGGAGETQYF

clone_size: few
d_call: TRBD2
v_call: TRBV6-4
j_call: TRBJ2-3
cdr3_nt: TGTGCCAGCAGTCCGGGGGGGCCCACAGATACGCAGTATTTT
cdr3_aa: CASSPGGPTDTQYF

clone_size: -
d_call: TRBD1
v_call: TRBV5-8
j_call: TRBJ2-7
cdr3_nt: TGTGCCAGCAGCAGAGGACAGGGTTCCCACGAGCAGTACTTC
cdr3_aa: CASSRGQGSHEQYF

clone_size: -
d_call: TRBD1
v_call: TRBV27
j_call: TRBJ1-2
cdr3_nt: TGTGCCAGCAGTTTAAGCAGGGGGGCCTCCTTCTATGGCTACACCTTC
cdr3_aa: CASSLSRGASFYGYTF

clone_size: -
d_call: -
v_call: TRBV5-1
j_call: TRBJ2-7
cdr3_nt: TGCGCCAGCAGCGCCCTAGCGAGCACCTACGAGCAGTACTTC
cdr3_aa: CASSALASTYEQYF

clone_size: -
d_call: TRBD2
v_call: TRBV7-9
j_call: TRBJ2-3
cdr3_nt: TGTGCCAGCAGCTCCGGACTAGCGGACACGGTAGATACGCAGTATTTT
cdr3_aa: CASSSGLADTVDTQYF

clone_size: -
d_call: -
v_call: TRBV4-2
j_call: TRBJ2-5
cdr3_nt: TGTGCCAGCAGCCGTGGGGGGGCGGTCCAAGAGACCCAGTACTTC
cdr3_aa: CASSRGGAVQETQYF

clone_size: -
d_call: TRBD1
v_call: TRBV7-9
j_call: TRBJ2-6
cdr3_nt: TGTGCCAGCATCCCTGGAACCCCCAGGGACAGGCCTGGGGCCAACGTCCTGACTTTC
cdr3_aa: CASIPGTPRDRPGANVLTF

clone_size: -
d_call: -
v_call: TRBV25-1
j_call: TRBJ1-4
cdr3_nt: TGTGCCAGCAGTAGGAGGGGCCTCGTTGAAAAACTGTTTTTT
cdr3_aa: CASSRRGLVEKLFF

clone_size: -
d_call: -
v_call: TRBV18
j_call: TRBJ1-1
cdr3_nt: TGTGCCAGCTCACCAACAGGGATTATGAACACTGAAGCTTTCTTT
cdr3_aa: CASSPTGIMNTEAFF

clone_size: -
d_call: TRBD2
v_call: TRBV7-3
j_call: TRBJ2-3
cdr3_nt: TGTGCCAGCAGCTTAGTCCTAGCGGGAGGCGCAGATACGCAGTATTTT
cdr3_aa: CASSLVLAGGADTQYF

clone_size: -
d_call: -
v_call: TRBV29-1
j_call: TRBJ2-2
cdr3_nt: TGCAGCGTCACTAAACAGGGACCCGGGGAGCTGTTTTTT
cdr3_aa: CSVTKQGPGELFF

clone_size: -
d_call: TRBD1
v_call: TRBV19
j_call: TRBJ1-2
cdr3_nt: TGTGCCAGTAGTTCGGGACAGGGCCACTATGGCTACACCTTC
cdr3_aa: CASSSGQGHYGYTF

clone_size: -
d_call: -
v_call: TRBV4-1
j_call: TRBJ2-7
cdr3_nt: TGCGCCAGCAGCCAAGCAGGGGTCTCCTACGAGCAGTACTTC
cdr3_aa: CASSQAGVSYEQYF

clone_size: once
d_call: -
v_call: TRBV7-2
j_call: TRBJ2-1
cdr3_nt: TGTGCCAGCAGCCCTGGGAGGCCCTCAGGCGGTGAGCAGTTCTTC
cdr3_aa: CASSPGRPSGGEQFF